The 29 T cell receptor beta chains below come from one sample, sequenced in a study of blood T cell repertoires in COVID-19. Sequencing used immunoSEQ multiplex PCR; TCRdb keeps in-frame clones, though not all of them. The profile shows fewer than 300,000 clones, roughly 84% of them singletons. The sample was peripheral blood. Receptors were obtained from a young woman with acute or convalescent COVID-19.

CDR3 amino acids: CASSSPDSPSGANVLTF. CDR3 sequence (DNA): TGTGCCAGCTCATCCCCTGACAGTCCCTCTGGGGCCAACGTCCTGACTTTC. This chain uses TRBV18 with TRBJ2-6, with D tentatively TRBD1 (5 bases). The CDR3 has 17 residues. Trimming stripped 5 bases from V and 0 bases from J, with 14 bases between. Germline CDR1 is KGHSH and CDR2 is LQKENI. Together with reference TRBV18 and TRBJ2-6, the CDR3 gives the full variable domain: NAGVMQNPRHLVRRRGQEARLRCSPMKGHSHVYWYRQLPEEGLKFMVYLQKENIIDESGMPKERFSAEFPKEGPSILRIQQVVRGDSAAYFCASSSPDSPSGANVLTFGAGSRLTVL.

The J gene is TRBJ2-6, the V gene TRBV9, with D perhaps matching TRBD1 (5 bases). V dropped 4 bases and J dropped 2 bases, with 10 bases sitting between them. Germline loops: CDR1 SGDLS, CDR2 YYNGEE. The CDR3 contains 15 residues. The CDR3 DNA is TGTGCCAGCAGCAGCCAGGGTACTGGGGCCAACGTCCTGACTTTC. Translation gives CASSSQGTGANVLTF.

The chain links TRBV10-3 to TRBJ2-7; the D gene is possibly TRBD2 (6 bases). The CDR3 consists of 16 residues. V was cut by 4 bases and J by 2 bases, with 18 bases left in between. Germline CDR1 is ENHRY and CDR2 is SYGVKD. The CDR3 protein is CAISGRSSGGTYEQYF. CDR3 DNA sequence: TGTGCCATCAGTGGGCGGTCGTCGGGCGGGACCTACGAGCAGTACTTC.

The chain is built from TRBV7-2 and TRBJ2-1; a possible D gene is TRBD2 (5 bases). Trimming removed 10 bases at V and 12 bases at J, with 10 bases between. Germline CDR1 SGHTA, CDR2 FQGNSA. The CDR3 runs 9 residues. The CDR3 sequence: CATTGGQFF. Written as DNA, the CDR3 is TGTGCCACCACCGGAGGGCAGTTCTTC.

V gene TRBV7-2 combines with J gene TRBJ1-2, with D perhaps TRBD1 (6 bases). CDR3 size: 16 residues. Germline V gives CDR1 SGHTA, CDR2 FQGNSA. Trimming removed 0 bases from V and 0 bases from J, with 11 bases in between. The CDR3 loop is CASSLARQATNYGYTF. As DNA, the CDR3 is TGTGCCAGCAGCTTAGCGAGACAGGCCACTAACTATGGCTACACCTTC.

This clone occurred once. The chain uses TRBV9 and TRBJ1-2; no reliable D call. This CDR3 region has 12 residues. The germline gives CDR1 SGDLS, CDR2 YYNGEE. V lost 3 bases and J lost 4, with 7 bases in between. The CDR3 region is CASSEYSYGYTF. For the CDR3, the DNA is TGTGCCAGCAGCGAGTACAGCTATGGCTACACCTTC.

This sequence joins TRBV6-4 and TRBJ1-2; D call uncertain. CDR3 length: 13 residues. Trimming removed 6 bases at V and 4 bases at J, with 12 bases between. Germline assignment: CDR1 MRHNA and CDR2 SNTAGT. CDR3 sequence: CASRHLRAYGYTF. DNA of the CDR3: TGTGCCAGCAGGCACCTACGTGCCTATGGCTACACCTTC.

This clone was detected once. The rearrangement links TRBV9 to TRBJ2-5; 10 nucleotides agree with TRBD2. V was clipped by 4 bases and J by 5 bases; unmatched bases: 14. The CDR3 consists of 17 residues. Germline V gene lookup returns CDR1 SGDLS and CDR2 YYNGEE. The CDR3 is CASSPGLAENMVETQYF. The CDR3 DNA sequence: TGTGCCAGCAGCCCCGGACTAGCGGAAAATATGGTGGAGACCCAGTACTTC.

This clone was counted a few times. The genes are TRBV7-9 and TRBJ1-2; 8 nucleotides line up with TRBD1. The CDR3 runs to 18 residues. V was clipped by 1 base and J by 0 bases; unmatched bases: 10. Germline V CDR1 and CDR2: SEHNR, FQNEAQ (reference sequence). CDR3 residues: CASSLDGQGPKANYGYTF. The CDR3 DNA reads as TGTGCCAGCAGCTTAGACGGACAGGGACCCAAGGCTAACTATGGCTACACCTTC.

The genes are TRBV5-1 and TRBJ2-7, with 12 positions matching TRBD2. With 2 bases clipped from V and 0 bases from J, the junction kept 3 bases outside the gene matches. CDR3 length equals 16 residues. The germline V gene encodes CDR1 SGHRS and CDR2 YFSETQ. CDR3 sequence reads: CASSLGLAGYSYEQYF. The CDR3 DNA follows: TGCGCCAGCAGCTTAGGACTAGCGGGATACTCCTACGAGCAGTACTTC. The full variable domain, with the rest looked up from reference TRBV5-1 and TRBJ2-7, is KAGVTQTPRYLIKTRGQQVTLSCSPISGHRSVSWYQQTPGQGLQFLFEYFSETQRNKGNFPGRFSGRQFSNSRSEMNVSTLELGDSALYLCASSLGLAGYSYEQYFGPGTRLTVT.

The chain couples TRBV4-1 to TRBJ2-1, with D maybe TRBD2 (5 bases). V was shortened by 4 bases and J by 7 bases, with 5 bases between the two germline ends. CDR3 size: 11 residues. Germline CDR1 MGHRA, CDR2 YSYEKL. The CDR3 nucleotides read TGCGCCAGCAGCCCGGGGAATGAGCAGTTCTTC. This translates into CASSPGNEQFF.

This clone was recorded only once. The V gene is TRBV7-9, the J gene TRBJ2-1; 7 bases match TRBD2. The CDR3 spans 13 residues. CDR1 SEHNR and CDR2 FQNEAQ come from the germline V gene (reference sequence). Germline trimming cut 4 bases from V and 9 bases from J; bases unmatched to any gene: 6. As DNA, the CDR3 is TGTGCCAGCAGCTGGGCGGGAGAGGGTGAGCAGTTCTTC. Protein product: CASSWAGEGEQFF. Supplemented by reference TRBV7-9 and TRBJ2-1, the full variable domain reads DTGVSQNPRHKITKRGQNVTFRCDPISEHNRLYWYRQTLGQGPEFLTYFQNEAQLEKSRLLSDRFSAERPKGSFSTLEIQRTEQGDSAMYLCASSWAGEGEQFFGPGTRLTVL.

This clone was seen a single time. The CDR3 region is CASSYYSGPSGNTIYF. The CDR3 DNA is TGTGCCAGCAGTTACTACAGCGGCCCGTCTGGAAACACCATATATTTT. The J gene is TRBJ1-3, the V gene TRBV6-5; D unresolved. CDR3 length: 16 amino acids. Trimming removed 1 base from V and 1 base from J, with 11 bases in between. Germline V gene sequence: CDR1 MNHEY, CDR2 SVGAGI.

This chain uses TRBV11-1 with TRBJ1-1; D remains unclear. Deletions cut 4 bases from V and 4 bases from J, with 13 bases between. Germline V gene lookup returns CDR1 SGHAT and CDR2 FQDESV (reference sequence). CDR3 length: 14 amino acids. CDR3 coding DNA: TGTGCCAGCAGCTCCCCCAGTCGAGGCACTGAAGCTTTCTTT. Protein sequence: CASSSPSRGTEAFF.

This clone was seen once. The V gene is TRBV28, the J gene TRBJ2-1; 8 positions agree with TRBD2. Losses at the gene ends were 5 bases for V and 4 bases for J; bases not matched to a gene: 13. Per the germline V gene, CDR1 is MDHEN and CDR2 is SYDVKM. The CDR3 has 17 residues. The CDR3, as DNA: TGTGCCAGCAGTAGCTGGGGGCCGGGAGGGAGGTACAATGAGCAGTTCTTC. Amino acid sequence: CASSSWGPGGRYNEQFF. Full variable domain (remainder filled in from reference TRBV28 and TRBJ2-1): DVKVTQSSRYLVKRTGEKVFLECVQDMDHENMFWYRQDPGLGLRLIYFSYDVKMKEKGDIPEGYSVSREKKERFSLILESASTNQTSMYLCASSSWGPGGRYNEQFFGPGTRLTVL.

V and J are TRBV5-1 and TRBJ2-3, with D unresolved. V dropped 4 bases and J dropped 2 bases, with 8 bases sitting between them. CDR3 length: 13 residues. Looked up from germline, CDR1 is SGHRS and CDR2 is YFSETQ. Here the CDR3 reads CASSAGYTDTQYF. The CDR3 DNA sequence: TGCGCCAGCAGCGCAGGATACACAGATACGCAGTATTTT. Combining the CDR3 with reference TRBV5-1 and TRBJ2-3 gives the whole variable domain KAGVTQTPRYLIKTRGQQVTLSCSPISGHRSVSWYQQTPGQGLQFLFEYFSETQRNKGNFPGRFSGRQFSNSRSEMNVSTLELGDSALYLCASSAGYTDTQYFGPGTRLTVL.

The chain uses TRBV7-8 and TRBJ1-3; TRBD1 is a possible D gene (5 bases). V was pared by 1 base and J by 3 bases, with 16 bases between. CDR3 length equals 17 residues. Germline V gene lookup returns CDR1 SGHVS and CDR2 FQNEAQ. In DNA, the CDR3 is TGTGCCAGCAGCTTAGGTGGGGGGGAATGGGTTGGAAACACCATATATTTT. Translation gives CASSLGGGEWVGNTIYF.

The V and J genes are TRBV27 and TRBJ1-4; D not certain. Trimming left V 6 bases short and J 7 bases short, with 15 bases between. The CDR3 extends over 14 amino acids. Germline V CDR1 and CDR2: MNHEY, SMNVEV (reference sequence). The CDR3 protein is CASSEWEGGEKLFF. As DNA, the CDR3 is TGTGCCAGCAGCGAGTGGGAGGGCGGTGAAAAACTGTTTTTT.

The rearrangement joins TRBV7-9 to TRBJ2-3; D perhaps matches TRBD1 (6 bases). This CDR3 is built from 14 residues. V gave up 3 bases and J gave up 3 bases, with 10 bases separating them. CDR1 and CDR2 (germline): SEHNR, FQNEAQ (reference sequence). The CDR3 sequence is CASSLGAPTDTQYF. The CDR3 DNA reads as TGTGCCAGCAGCTTGGGGGCGCCAACAGATACGCAGTATTTT. Full variable domain (outside the CDR3, taken from reference TRBV7-9 and TRBJ2-3): DTGVSQNPRHKITKRGQNVTFRCDPISEHNRLYWYRQTLGQGPEFLTYFQNEAQLEKSRLLSDRFSAERPKGSFSTLEIQRTEQGDSAMYLCASSLGAPTDTQYFGPGTRLTVL.

This sequence joins TRBV7-2 and TRBJ1-4, with 7 bases aligning to TRBD1. CDR1 is SGHTA and CDR2 is FQGNSA in the germline V gene. This CDR3 is 16 amino acids long. Trimming cost V 0 bases and J 8 bases; bases outside gene matches: 9. The CDR3 is CASSLAFDRESEKLFF. The CDR3 region has the DNA TGTGCCAGCAGCTTAGCGTTTGACAGGGAGAGCGAAAAACTGTTTTTT.

The chain carries TRBV10-3 and TRBJ2-5; TRBD2 matches 7 bases. The CDR3 has 14 amino acids. V shed 4 bases and J 4 bases; nucleotides not matched to a gene: 6. In germline, CDR1 is ENHRY, CDR2 SYGVKD. CDR3 protein: CAISAGGQGETQYF. The DNA for the CDR3 is TGTGCCATCAGTGCGGGAGGCCAGGGAGAGACCCAGTACTTC.

The chain carries TRBV5-6 and TRBJ1-5; TRBD1 might be the D (6 bases). Per the germline V gene, CDR1 is SGHDT and CDR2 is YYEEEE. There are 13 residues in the CDR3. V lost 2 bases, J lost 4 bases, and 7 bases lay in between. CDR3 sequence (DNA): TGTGCCAGCAGCTTTACAGGGAATCAGCCCCAGCATTTT. This codes for CASSFTGNQPQHF.

The V gene is TRBV27, the J gene TRBJ2-7, with TRBD2 matching over 11 bases. Germline V gene sequence: CDR1 MNHEY, CDR2 SMNVEV (reference sequence). This CDR3 contains 14 residues. Trimming at V came to 2 bases and at J to 6 bases, leaving 3 bases not matched to a gene. CDR3 coding DNA: TGTGCCAGCAGTTTAATGGGACTAGCGGCCGAGCAGTACTTC. It specifies CASSLMGLAAEQYF.

This clone was seen only once. The J gene is TRBJ2-7, the V gene TRBV5-1; 11 bases are a match to TRBD1. The J segment lost 3 bases and the V segment lost 4 bases, leaving 3 bases of the junction unmatched. The CDR3 is made up of 14 amino acids. Germline assignment: CDR1 SGHRS and CDR2 YFSETQ. In DNA form, the CDR3 reads TGCGCCAGCAGCAGGACAGGGGGCCGCTACGAGCAGTACTTC. Translated: CASSRTGGRYEQYF.

The table lists this clone with a count of one. The V gene is TRBV19, the J gene TRBJ1-1, with D unresolved. Germline CDR1 reads LNHDA; CDR2 reads SQIVND (reference sequence). V dropped 3 bases and J dropped 1 base, with 6 bases sitting between them. The CDR3 runs 13 residues. This CDR3 is CASSIVSNTEAFF. CDR3 bases: TGTGCCAGTAGTATTGTATCGAACACTGAAGCTTTCTTT.

V usage is TRBV7-3 and J usage is TRBJ1-1; D remains ambiguous. Deletions cut 2 bases from V and 0 bases from J, with 16 bases between. Germline CDR1 and CDR2: SGHTA and FQGTGA. The CDR3 sequence is 17 residues long. CDR3 sequence reads: CASSLDALAAMNTEAFF. In DNA form, the CDR3 reads TGTGCCAGCAGCTTAGATGCCCTGGCGGCGATGAACACTGAAGCTTTCTTT.

J is TRBJ1-3 and V is TRBV11-2, with 9 bases matching TRBD1. CDR1 SGHAT and CDR2 FQNNGV come from the germline V gene. V dropped 0 bases and J dropped 1; count of bases not matched to a gene: 7. The CDR3 loop spans 18 amino acids. The CDR3 DNA follows: TGTGCCAGCAGCTTAGATGCGACAGGGGGATTGTCTGGAAACACCATATATTTT. Protein product: CASSLDATGGLSGNTIYF.

In its sample, this clone was seen a few times. The chain joins TRBV2 to TRBJ1-2, with 7 positions matching TRBD1. The CDR3 runs 15 residues. Germline V CDR1 and CDR2: SNHLY, FYNNEI. The J segment lost 4 bases and the V segment lost 6 bases, leaving 11 bases of the junction unmatched. This CDR3 reads CASRGLDRTIYGYTF. Written as DNA, the CDR3 is TGTGCCAGCAGGGGGCTGGACAGGACCATCTATGGCTACACCTTC.

This clone was recorded at least ten times. The same CDR3 arises from other DNA sequences in this sample as well. V and J are TRBV25-1 and TRBJ2-7; the D gene is possibly TRBD2 (5 bases). The V and J ends lost 4 bases and 6 bases respectively, with 7 bases between them. Germline CDR1 is MGHDK and CDR2 is SYGVNS. The CDR3 length is 11 residues. The DNA of the CDR3 is TGTGCCAGCAGTGCCCTAGCCGAGCAGTACTTC. Its protein is CASSALAEQYF.